What follows are 14 T cell receptor beta chains derived from one specimen sequenced in a study of T cells expressing NK-cell markers. From its re-call of the 5' RACE reads, TCRdb lists each CDR3 protein once, without DNA. This sample contains 400,000 or so distinct CDR3 sequences. The sequenced material came from blood T cells: a sorted CD56 or NKG2C T cell subset, CD4+ or CD8+ T cells, or bulk PBMC T cells (not recorded which). These receptors came from a woman aged 45 to 65 in good health.

The CDR3 loop is CASSGLVGTGELFF. The V gene is TRBV12-3 or TRBV12-4, the J gene TRBJ2-2; as DNA is missing, the TRBD2 call by TCRdb cannot be tested. This CDR3 region has 14 residues.

V gene TRBV5-1 combines with J gene TRBJ1-2; the D gene TCRdb calls, TRBD1, cannot be checked with no DNA. The CDR3 is 16 residues long. CDR1 is SGHRS and CDR2 is YFSETQ in the germline V gene. CDR3 protein: CASSLTGGEANYGYTF.

This chain uses TRBV6-5 with TRBJ2-1. The CDR3 spans 13 residues. The germline gives CDR1 MNHEY, CDR2 SVGAGI. CDR3 sequence reads: CASSYSSRTVEFF.

The V call is TRBV6-5, the J call TRBJ2-1; TCRdb's D call of TRBD1 is untestable without DNA. The length of the CDR3 is 13 residues. Germline CDR1 is MNHEY and CDR2 is SVGAGI. CDR3 sequence reads: CASSYGRVYEQFF.

The gene calls are TRBV29-1 and TRBJ2-5; TCRdb's D call of TRBD2 is untestable without DNA. Per the germline V gene, CDR1 is SQVTM and CDR2 is ANQGSEA. CDR3 length: 14 residues. CDR3 sequence reads: CSVATRLPQETQYF.

The V gene is TRBV12-3 or TRBV12-4, the J gene TRBJ2-5. This CDR3 is 14 amino acids long. The CDR3 loop reads CASSPAGVGETQYF.

The chain combines TRBV5-6 with TRBJ2-7; no DNA is available, so the TRBD1 call from TCRdb remains unchecked. Germline V CDR1 and CDR2: SGHDT, YYEEEE. The CDR3 extends over 15 amino acids. The chain's CDR3 is CASSLGLGTPLLQSF. The whole variable domain, filled in from reference TRBV5-6 and TRBJ2-7, reads DAGVTQSPTHLIKTRGQQVTLRCSPKSGHDTVSWYQQALGQGPQFIFQYYEEEERQRGNFPDRFSGHQFPNYSSELNVNALLLGDSALYLCASSLGLGTPLLQSFGPGTRLTVT.

This rearrangement joins TRBV6-2 or TRBV6-3 to TRBJ2-3. Per the germline V gene, CDR1 is MNHEY and CDR2 is SVGEGT. The CDR3 totals 16 residues. The CDR3 region is CASSYSTRRSTDTQYF.

The genes are TRBV10-2 and TRBJ2-1; TCRdb indicates TRBD2, and absent DNA this call remains unverified. This CDR3 contains 16 residues. CDR1 is WSHSY and CDR2 is SAAADI in the germline V gene. The CDR3 spells CASSEPPGLAYNEQFF.

CDR3: CSARGGLAGGAYF. V is TRBV20-1 and J is TRBJ2-4; the D call of TRBD2 rests on TCRdb alone, since no DNA is present to check it. The CDR3 is 13 amino acids. Per germline, CDR1 DFQATT and CDR2 SNEGSKA (reference sequence).

The V call is TRBV7-9, the J call TRBJ2-7. Germline V CDR1 and CDR2: SEHNR, FQNEAQ (reference sequence). CDR3 length: 13 residues. The CDR3 here is CASSSKGPYEQYF.

J is TRBJ2-1 and V is TRBV6-4; TCRdb calls TRBD2, which cannot be checked without DNA. There are 16 residues in the CDR3. CDR1 is MRHNA, CDR2 SNTAGT, per germline. CDR3 residues: CASSENTGLLAGGLFF.

V gene TRBV27 combines with J gene TRBJ1-5; the D call of TRBD1 rests on TCRdb alone, since no DNA is present to check it. The CDR3 has 14 amino acids. The germline V gene has CDR1 MNHEY and CDR2 SMNVEV (reference sequence). CDR3 sequence: CASRQGYSNQPQHF.

The J gene is TRBJ1-1, the V gene TRBV27; TCRdb's D call, TRBD1, is unchecked because there is no DNA. The CDR3 is made up of 15 amino acids. The germline CDR1 and CDR2 sequences are MNHEY and SMNVEV (reference sequence). The CDR3 sequence is CASLPGDRYYTEAFF.